By sample fraction, the clone carrying this T cell receptor (beta chain) is medium-sized. The antigen is unknown. The QIAseq Immune Repertoire TCR panel built the libraries from about 16 ng of total RNA. TCRdb re-derived calls from the reads in MiXCR, one entry per CDR3 protein. The data show about 2,000 distinct CDR3 sequences, about 6.7% seen once. The record originates from a study of circulating CD8 cells and anti-PD-1 response in melanoma. Study summary: Patients received intravenous nivolumab, 3 mg/kg, every 2 weeks.

Four subsets defined by PD-1 and/or TIGIT were sorted from live CD3+CD8+TCRalphabeta+ cells. Study-level results: Some patients were treatment-naive; others were previously treated.

CDR1 and CDR2 from the germline V gene are SGHNT and YYREEE (reference sequence). The J segment lost 1 base and the V segment lost 4 bases, leaving 7 bases of the junction unmatched. The CDR3 sequence is 15 residues long. Here the sequenced sample was CD8+ T cells from PBMCs, taken at baseline or after one month of anti-PD-1 therapy (not recorded which). The sequence was collected from a human donor with melanoma. The rearrangement links TRBV5-4 to TRBJ1-1; 7 nucleotides agree with TRBD1. The CDR3 sequence is CASSPYRGTNTEAFF. For the CDR3, the DNA is TGTGCCAGCAGCCCATACAGGGGAACGAACACTGAAGCTTTCTTT. The full variable domain, its missing parts supplied by reference TRBV5-4 and TRBJ1-1, is ETGVTQSPTHLIKTRGQQVTLRCSSQSGHNTVSWYQQALGQGPQFIFQYYREEENGRGNFPPRFSGLQFPNYSSELNVNALELDDSALYLCASSPYRGTNTEAFFGQGTRLTVV.